These 5 T cell receptor beta chains share one sample of origin, sequenced in a study of T cell responses to AZD1222 COVID-19 vaccine. Here immunoSEQ multiplex PCR was the method, and the copy in TCRdb shows in-frame clones only, minus some. The repertoire has 150,000 to 180,000 clones, 88% of them found once; the top ten carry less than 3.5%. Sequenced material: peripheral blood, taken on day 0 of AZD1222 vaccination. The receptors shown here come from an adult in good health.

This chain connects TRBV25-1 to TRBJ2-5; 7 bases agree with TRBD2. The CDR3 loop spans 15 amino acids. CDR1 and CDR2 (germline): MGHDK, SYGVNS. J lost 1 base, V lost 3 bases, and 5 bases had no gene match. The CDR3 DNA reads as TGTGCCAGCAGTGACTTCCGGGGGGTCCAAGAGACCCAGTACTTC. This translates into CASSDFRGVQETQYF.

The V gene is TRBV7-2, the J gene TRBJ2-7; 7 nucleotides align to TRBD1. The length of the CDR3 is 15 residues. V was pared by 5 bases and J by 2 bases, with 9 bases of the junction left unmatched. In germline, CDR1 is SGHTA, CDR2 FQGNSA. The CDR3 coding sequence is TGTGCCAGCAGCCCAGCTTCGACAGGGACCTACGAGCAGTACTTC. The encoded protein is CASSPASTGTYEQYF.

The chain's CDR3 is CASSPIGGRADTQYF. The DNA for the CDR3 is TGTGCCAGCAGCCCCATTGGGGGTCGGGCAGATACGCAGTATTTT. The chain has TRBV6-5 and TRBJ2-3, with D possibly being TRBD1 or TRBD2 (5 bases each). The CDR3 length is 15 residues. Trimming cost V 6 bases and J 4 bases, with 17 bases left between them. CDR1 and CDR2 (germline): MNHEY, SVGAGI.

The V call is TRBV6-6, the J call TRBJ2-5; 8 nucleotides align to TRBD2. V lost 3 bases to trimming and J lost 5 bases; unmatched junction nucleotides: 11. The CDR3 is 16 residues long. Per the germline V gene, CDR1 is MNHNY and CDR2 is SVGAGI (reference sequence). This CDR3 reads CASSYRLAGPGETQYF. The DNA of the CDR3 is TGTGCCAGCAGTTATCGGCTAGCGGGTCCAGGGGAGACCCAGTACTTC.

The chain combines TRBV10-3 with TRBJ1-2, with D unclear. Trimming stripped 0 bases from V and 7 bases from J, with 9 bases between. The CDR3 totals 13 residues. Germline assignment: CDR1 ENHRY and CDR2 SYGVKD. CDR3 nucleotides: TGTGCCATCAGTGAGTCGATAATGACTGGCTACACCTTC. This translates into CAISESIMTGYTF.